The sequence of this T cell receptor beta chain was determined in a study of blood T cell repertoires in COVID-19. About the study: Specimens from acute and convalescent COVID-19 originated in the United States, Italy and Spain. From T cells, B-cell-depleted T cells, or PBMCs came the material, which was cDNA or gDNA.

The germline V gene encodes CDR1 MNHEY and CDR2 SVGEGT. The CDR3 covers 17 residues. Trimming cost V 2 bases and J 7 bases; bases outside gene matches: 11. In the original workflow: Scientists estimated how many nucleated cells there were by amplifying reference gene primers. Sequencing used immunoSEQ multiplex PCR; TCRdb keeps in-frame clones, though not all of them. V, J and clone size were drawn from that table, and D and trimming were deduced from the DNA. Here the sample spans some 350,000 clones, approximately 89% being singletons. The sequence derives from a woman between 18 and 29 years old who had recovered from COVID-19. J is TRBJ2-2 and V is TRBV6-2 or TRBV6-3, with 9 positions matching TRBD1. Sequences were obtained from peripheral blood. The CDR3: CASSYAEGQGGGGELFF. The CDR3 DNA reads TGTGCCAGCAGTTACGCCGAGGGACAGGGAGGGGGCGGGGAGCTGTTTTTT.